The next 5 T cell receptor beta chains were all read from a single sample in a study of shared clonotypes between healthy human individuals (dated by TCRdb to about 2020). Libraries were made using the immunoSEQ multiplex PCR assay. TCRdb provides this immuneACCESS table in a form limited to in-frame rearrangements. Some clones are lacking; in checked studies, under half of them reflect an unresolved V gene, and why the rest are absent is not known. The sample table holds about 980,000 clones, of which less than 85% were seen once. The ten most abundant clones make up over 1.3% of the sample. What was sequenced was memory CD4+ T cells sorted from blood. Sample cell subset or site, as interpreted from the label and publication: CD45RA-negative fraction. The source of these receptors is a man younger than 35 in good health.

The chain carries TRBV7-3 and TRBJ2-5; TRBD2 aligns across 9 bases. Germline CDR1 SGHTA, CDR2 FQGTGA. With V trimmed by 2 bases and J by 2 bases, 6 bases remained unmatched. The CDR3 runs 16 residues. The CDR3 DNA follows: TGTGCCAGCAGCTTAGGCCCAGCGGGGGGACAAGAGACCCAGTACTTC. This sequence encodes CASSLGPAGGQETQYF.

This clone appeared a few times. CDR3 nucleotides: TGTGCCTCGGGAGGAAGGGGATCACCCCTCCACTTT. Protein sequence: CASGGRGSPLHF. This chain joins TRBV30 and TRBJ1-6; possible D gene TRBD1, 5 bases. The germline V gene has CDR1 GTSNPN and CDR2 SVGIG (reference sequence). The ends were cut back, 7 bases at V and 10 bases at J, with 14 bases in the middle. This CDR3 has 12 residues.

The V call is TRBV5-1, the J call TRBJ2-1; 12 nucleotides align to TRBD2. The CDR3 runs 14 residues. Germline CDR1 is SGHRS and CDR2 is YFSETQ. V gave up 6 bases and J gave up 8 bases; unmatched junction bases: 6. The CDR3 bases are TGCGCCAGCACCCCGACTAGCGGGGGCCATGAGCAGTTCTTC. It codes for CASTPTSGGHEQFF.

The CDR3: CSASGLYEQYF. The CDR3 nucleotides read TGCAGTGCTAGCGGGCTCTACGAGCAGTACTTC. V and J are TRBV20-1 and TRBJ2-7, with D uncertain. Germline CDR1 DFQATT, CDR2 SNEGSKA (reference sequence). The CDR3 sequence is 11 residues long. V lost 3 bases and J lost 3, with 6 bases in between.

This clone was seen only a few times. V gene TRBV4-1 combines with J gene TRBJ2-7; TRBD2 matches at 11 bases. The CDR3 contains 18 residues. V lost 0 bases, J lost 2 bases, and 9 bases stayed unmatched. Germline lookup yields CDR1 MGHRA and CDR2 YSYEKL. The CDR3 reads CASSQDFPTSGSPYEQYF. In DNA, the CDR3 is TGCGCCAGCAGCCAAGATTTCCCCACTAGCGGGAGTCCCTACGAGCAGTACTTC.